Below are 19 T cell receptor beta chains sequenced from a single sample in a study of cytotoxic CD8 clonotypes in ibrutinib-treated CLL. Measured with immunoSEQ multiplex PCR; TCRdb has only the in-frame clones, and not every one. This table holds about 160,000 clones, about 80% found once. The material was PBMCs, obtained after 12 months of ibrutinib treatment. The receptors originated from a human donor with chronic lymphocytic leukemia.

This clone was picked up one time. V gene TRBV5-8 combines with J gene TRBJ1-3; 10 bases match TRBD1. Germline V CDR1 and CDR2: SGHTS, YDEGEE. V was pared by 2 bases and J by 4 bases, with 12 bases of the junction left unmatched. CDR3 length equals 18 residues. For the CDR3, the DNA is TGTGCCAGCAGCTTTACCGGGACAGGGGTTCTCTTGGGAAACACCATATATTTT. Translation gives CASSFTGTGVLLGNTIYF.

The chain joins TRBV25-1 to TRBJ2-2, with D possibly matching TRBD2 (5 bases). The V gene lost 3 bases and the J gene lost 3 bases, with 20 bases spanning the gap. The CDR3 is 18 residues long. Germline assignment: CDR1 MGHDK and CDR2 SYGVNS. For the CDR3, the DNA is TGTGCCAGCAGTGACTTCACCGGACGGACTGCCGACACCGGGGAGCTGTTTTTT. Its translation: CASSDFTGRTADTGELFF.

This chain uses TRBV28 with TRBJ2-7; 7 bases match TRBD1. Trimming at V came to 6 bases and at J to 2 bases, leaving 4 bases not matched to a gene. The V gene's germline CDR1 is MDHEN and CDR2 SYDVKM. The CDR3 covers 13 residues. Here the CDR3 DNA reads TGTGCCAGCAGGACAGGGAATACCTACGAGCAGTACTTC. Protein sequence: CASRTGNTYEQYF.

The V gene is TRBV5-6, the J gene TRBJ2-7; 7 bases are shared with TRBD1. The CDR3 is 13 amino acids. The trim removed 4 bases at V and 0 bases at J, leaving 1 base unmatched. Germline V lookup: CDR1 SGHDT, CDR2 YYEEEE. CDR3 bases: TGTGCCAGCAGCGGGACAGTCTCCTACGAGCAGTACTTC. Its protein product is CASSGTVSYEQYF. Complete variable domain (other parts from reference TRBV5-6 and TRBJ2-7): DAGVTQSPTHLIKTRGQQVTLRCSPKSGHDTVSWYQQALGQGPQFIFQYYEEEERQRGNFPDRFSGHQFPNYSSELNVNALLLGDSALYLCASSGTVSYEQYFGPGTRLTVT.

This clone was counted between two and nine times. The genes are TRBV28 and TRBJ1-6; the D is unclear. Germline CDR1 and CDR2: MDHEN and SYDVKM. The V end lost 8 bases, the J end lost 7 bases, and 15 bases lay between the germline ends. CDR3 size: 14 residues. The CDR3 DNA follows: TGTGCCAGCCATCTCTCGGCGGGGAATTCACCCCTCCACTTT. Protein: CASHLSAGNSPLHF.

V is TRBV6-1 and J is TRBJ2-7; a weak D match, TRBD2 (6 bases). Trimming pared 7 bases from V and 4 bases from J, leaving 14 bases between. Per germline, CDR1 MNHNS and CDR2 SASEGT. The CDR3 is 13 amino acids. The CDR3 nucleotides read TGTGCCAGCACAGGACCGGGACTTTACGAGCAGTACTTC. This gives the protein CASTGPGLYEQYF.

V gene TRBV28 combines with J gene TRBJ2-5, with TRBD1 identical over 9 bases. The CDR3 length is 15 residues. Per germline, CDR1 MDHEN and CDR2 SYDVKM. J lost 8 bases, V lost 6 bases, and 13 bases had no gene match. CDR3 loop: CASSWGQGIKRTQYF. In nucleotides, the CDR3 is TGTGCCAGCAGCTGGGGACAGGGAATCAAGAGAACCCAGTACTTC.

This chain connects TRBV6-1 to TRBJ1-5; 11 nucleotides agree with TRBD1. V dropped 1 base and J dropped 7; count of bases not matched to a gene: 3. This CDR3 has 15 amino acids. CDR1 and CDR2 (germline): MNHNS, SASEGT. This CDR3 reads CASSEGTGGSQPQHF. The CDR3 nucleotides are TGTGCCAGCAGTGAAGGGACAGGGGGCAGCCAGCCCCAGCATTTT.

This clone was observed once. The chain joins TRBV15 to TRBJ1-2, with D possibly TRBD1 on 5 matching bases. This CDR3 comprises 13 residues. Germline V gene data show CDR1 as LNHNV and CDR2 as YYDKDF (reference sequence). Trimming pared 4 bases from V and 1 base from J, leaving 7 bases between. CDR3 bases: TGTGCCACCAGCACCAGGGTTAACTATGGCTACACCTTC. Encoded protein: CATSTRVNYGYTF.

CDR3 nucleotides: TGTGCCAGCAGCACCGGACTAGCGGCAGATACGCAGTATTTT. It codes for CASSTGLAADTQYF. V usage is TRBV7-3 and J usage is TRBJ2-3; TRBD2 agrees at 10 bases. Germline V gene lookup returns CDR1 SGHTA and CDR2 FQGTGA. The CDR3 length is 14 residues. Trimming at V came to 5 bases and at J to 4 bases, leaving 3 bases not matched to a gene.

The chain links TRBV18 to TRBJ2-7, with TRBD1 matching 8 bases. CDR1 is KGHSH and CDR2 is LQKENI in the germline V gene. The CDR3 loop spans 14 amino acids. V trimming: 6 bases; J trimming: 3 bases; junction bases outside the gene matches: 7. This chain's CDR3 is CASSPGTGRYEQYF. The CDR3 bases are TGTGCCAGCTCCCCGGGGACAGGTCGCTACGAGCAGTACTTC.

This clone came up once. V gene TRBV30 combines with J gene TRBJ2-7, with 8 bases matching TRBD2. The CDR3 loop spans 14 amino acids. The germline V gene has CDR1 GTSNPN and CDR2 SVGIG (reference sequence). Here the CDR3 DNA reads TGTGCTATCGAAAAGCGGGGGCGTACCTACGAGCAGTACTTC. Residues: CAIEKRGRTYEQYF.

V usage is TRBV7-2 and J usage is TRBJ2-5; a possible D gene is TRBD2 (6 bases). With 3 bases removed from V and 7 bases from J, the gap between germline ends came to 12 bases. Germline loops: CDR1 SGHTA, CDR2 FQGNSA. The CDR3 loop spans 13 amino acids. The CDR3 region is CASSLAGPGTQYF. In DNA form, the CDR3 reads TGTGCCAGCAGCTTGGCGGGACCCGGGACCCAGTACTTC.

The V gene is TRBV28, the J gene TRBJ1-1; D gene ambiguous. There are 12 residues in the CDR3. Germline V lookup: CDR1 MDHEN, CDR2 SYDVKM. Deletions cut 5 bases from V and 4 bases from J, with 8 bases between. CDR3 nucleotide sequence: TGTGCCAGCAGTCCCCGGACCACTGAAGCTTTCTTT. Encoded protein: CASSPRTTEAFF.

The chain uses TRBV7-2 and TRBJ2-5; D gene unclear. Germline V gives CDR1 SGHTA, CDR2 FQGNSA. V lost 5 bases and J lost 4, with 20 bases in between. The CDR3 loop spans 16 amino acids. CDR3 loop: CASSPAWLSPRETQYF. The DNA for the CDR3 is TGTGCCAGCAGCCCCGCTTGGCTCTCCCCCAGAGAGACCCAGTACTTC.

In its sample, this clone was seen a few times. The J gene is TRBJ2-7, the V gene TRBV5-1; no definite D call. The V and J ends lost 0 bases and 6 bases respectively, with 13 bases between them. The CDR3 length is 14 residues. Germline V lookup: CDR1 SGHRS, CDR2 YFSETQ. CDR3 in amino acids: CASSLVPSALEQYF. In DNA, the CDR3 is TGCGCCAGCAGCTTGGTACCCTCTGCGCTCGAGCAGTACTTC.

This clone is a singleton in its sample. The genes are TRBV19 and TRBJ1-5; TRBD1 matches at 12 bases. The CDR3 length is 15 residues. After removal of 6 bases from V and 2 bases from J, the junction contained 2 bases not matched to a gene. Germline V CDR1 and CDR2: LNHDA, SQIVND (reference sequence). The CDR3 here is CASSGTGGGNQPQHF. CDR3 DNA sequence: TGTGCCAGTAGCGGGACAGGGGGCGGCAATCAGCCCCAGCATTTT.

This chain connects TRBV29-1 to TRBJ2-1, with D possibly matching TRBD2 (5 bases). This CDR3 is 12 amino acids long. V gave up 3 bases and J gave up 4 bases, with 7 bases separating them. Looked up from germline, CDR1 is SQVTM and CDR2 is ANQGSEA. In DNA, the CDR3 is TGCAGCGTTGATTCGGGATACAATGAGCAGTTCTTC. This sequence encodes CSVDSGYNEQFF.

A single count supports this clone. The rearrangement joins TRBV5-4 to TRBJ1-1, with D hard to call. This CDR3 region has 14 residues. Per germline, CDR1 SGHNT and CDR2 YYREEE (reference sequence). V lost 0 bases, J lost 1 base, and 7 bases lay in between. The CDR3 here is CASSLERANTEAFF. As DNA, the CDR3 is TGTGCCAGCAGCTTGGAACGGGCGAACACTGAAGCTTTCTTT.